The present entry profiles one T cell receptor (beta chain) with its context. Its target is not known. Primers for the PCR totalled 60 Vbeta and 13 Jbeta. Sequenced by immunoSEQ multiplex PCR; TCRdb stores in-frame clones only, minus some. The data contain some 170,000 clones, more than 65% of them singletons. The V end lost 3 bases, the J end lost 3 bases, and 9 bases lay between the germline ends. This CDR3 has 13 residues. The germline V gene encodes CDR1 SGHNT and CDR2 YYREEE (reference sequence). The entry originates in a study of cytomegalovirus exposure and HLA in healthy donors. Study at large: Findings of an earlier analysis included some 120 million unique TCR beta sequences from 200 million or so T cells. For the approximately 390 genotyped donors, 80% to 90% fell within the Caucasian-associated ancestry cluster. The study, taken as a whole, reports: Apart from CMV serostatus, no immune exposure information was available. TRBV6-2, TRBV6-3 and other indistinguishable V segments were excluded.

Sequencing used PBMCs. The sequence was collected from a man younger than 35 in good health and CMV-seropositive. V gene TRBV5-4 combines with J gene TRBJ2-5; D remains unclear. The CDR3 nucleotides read TGTGCCAGCAGCTCACACCCGAAAGAGACCCAGTACTTC. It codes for CASSSHPKETQYF. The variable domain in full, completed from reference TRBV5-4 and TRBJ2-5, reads ETGVTQSPTHLIKTRGQQVTLRCSSQSGHNTVSWYQQALGQGPQFIFQYYREEENGRGNFPPRFSGLQFPNYSSELNVNALELDDSALYLCASSSHPKETQYFGPGTRLLVL.